The subject of this entry is one T cell receptor beta chain. This record belongs to a study of CD8+ T cells in alopecia areata. Study in general: Treated patients were given oral tofacitinib, which was dosed at 5 to 10 mg twice daily. People stayed on tofacitinib for 6 to 18 months, then stopped the drug for 6 months.

Treatment indicated: oral pan-JAK inhibitor, 5-10 mg twice daily. CDR1 is SGHRS and CDR2 is YFSETQ in the germline V gene. This CDR3 is 12 amino acids long. Trimming removed 4 bases from V and 4 bases from J, with 8 bases in between. Reverse transcribed after extraction, RNA yielded cDNA as the sequencing template. TCRdb keeps only in-frame clones here, not all; method: immunoSEQ multiplex PCR. The sample has more than 200,000 clones, about three fifths seen once. Material: CD4+ T cells sorted from blood, obtained at week 4, from a patient treated with tofacitinib. The origin of this receptor is a human donor with alopecia areata. The chain employs TRBV5-1 and TRBJ1-2, with D hard to call. The CDR3 protein is CASSPGAYGYTF. The CDR3 nucleotides read TGCGCCAGCAGCCCAGGAGCCTATGGCTACACCTTC.